The 22 T cell receptor beta chains in this list originate from one sample, sequenced in a study of identical twins. One entry per CDR3 protein results from TCRdb running MiXCR on the 5' RACE reads. The sample shows roughly 230,000 distinct CDR3 sequences, about 8.3% of them seen only once. A further study also used this sample, focusing on yellow fever vaccine responses in identical twins.

The specimen sequenced was CD8+ T cells sorted from blood. Receptor source: a young woman in good health.

Note on this clonotype: The junction does not match germline at one end; this may be a read error. The chain has TRBV6-4 and TRBJ2-3; 7 nucleotides match TRBD2. This CDR3 region has 14 residues. Per the germline V gene, CDR1 is MRHNA and CDR2 is SNTAGT. CDR3 sequence (DNA): TGTGCCAGCAGTGACTCGACTAGCACAGATGCGCAGTATTTT. Its protein product is CASSDSTSTDAQYF.

The chain links TRBV7-9 to TRBJ1-1, with D perhaps TRBD1 (5 bases). V was pared by 5 bases and J by 0 bases, with 13 bases between. The CDR3 loop spans 15 amino acids. Germline CDR1 is SEHNR and CDR2 is FQNEAQ (reference sequence). In DNA, the CDR3 is TGTGCCAGCAGCCCGCCAGGACACGTGAACACTGAAGCTTTCTTT. This gives the protein CASSPPGHVNTEAFF.

The chain uses TRBV4-1 and TRBJ2-1; D might be TRBD2 (5 bases). The germline CDR1 and CDR2 sequences are MGHRA and YSYEKL. Trimming stripped 2 bases from V and 3 bases from J, with 14 bases between. This CDR3 contains 16 residues. CDR3 coding DNA: TGCGCCAGCAGCCAAATGGAGGACTCCCTCTACAATGAGCAGTTCTTC. Its translation is CASSQMEDSLYNEQFF.

This clonotype was recorded a few times. The rearrangement uses TRBV15 and TRBJ2-7, with 7 bases identical to TRBD1. The CDR3 is 16 amino acids. CDR1 is LNHNV and CDR2 is YYDKDF in the germline V gene (reference sequence). Trimming removed 2 bases from V and 9 bases from J; junction bases left unmatched: 16. CDR3 sequence (DNA): TGTGCCACCAGCAGACGTCTAGACAGGGACCCTACGAGGCAGTACTTC. Residues: CATSRRLDRDPTRQYF.

This clonotype was detected ten times or more. The CDR3 sequence is CASSFLGGTEAFF. Here the CDR3 DNA reads TGTGCCAGCAGTTTCCTAGGGGGCACTGAAGCTTTCTTT. The chain has TRBV27 and TRBJ1-1; weak D call: TRBD1 (6 bases). The CDR3 runs to 13 residues. Germline values: CDR1 MNHEY, CDR2 SMNVEV (reference sequence). Trimming removed 3 bases from V and 4 bases from J, with 9 bases in between.

This clonotype was seen ten or more times. The V call is TRBV7-9, the J call TRBJ2-7; perhaps TRBD1 as D (6 bases). Germline V lookup: CDR1 SEHNR, CDR2 FQNEAQ (reference sequence). V lost 5 bases, J lost 4 bases, and 15 bases lay in between. This CDR3 is built from 14 residues. The CDR3 reads CASSQSGVGYEQYF. The CDR3 coding sequence is TGTGCCAGCAGCCAGTCAGGGGTTGGGTACGAGCAGTACTTC.

This clonotype occurred a few times. The rearrangement joins TRBV2 to TRBJ1-1; no definite D call. The CDR3 is 11 amino acids. CDR1 and CDR2 (germline): SNHLY, FYNNEI. V was clipped by 6 bases and J by 11 bases, with 13 bases between them. CDR3 nucleotide sequence: TGTGCCAGCAGGCCAAGGGTGGGTGCTTTCTTT. Its translation is CASRPRVGAFF.

This clonotype was detected only a few times. This chain joins TRBV12-3 or TRBV12-4 and TRBJ2-2; D is unclear. This CDR3 has 13 amino acids. Trimming removed 0 bases from V and 8 bases from J, with 7 bases in between. The CDR3 sequence is CASSLAVGGELFF. CDR3 nucleotide sequence: TGTGCCAGCAGTTTAGCGGTTGGGGGGGAGCTGTTTTTT.

This clonotype was counted only a few times. The V and J genes are TRBV9 and TRBJ2-1; 9 nucleotides match TRBD2. The CDR3 runs 17 residues. Germline V gene data show CDR1 as SGDLS and CDR2 as YYNGEE. The trim removed 4 bases at V and 10 bases at J, leaving 18 bases unmatched. The CDR3 sequence is CASSPPQRPSGDLEQFF. In DNA, the CDR3 is TGTGCCAGCAGCCCGCCGCAGAGGCCTAGCGGGGACCTCGAGCAGTTCTTC.

In this sample, this clonotype turned up many times. The rearrangement links TRBV2 to TRBJ2-3; tentatively, D is TRBD1 or TRBD2 (6 bases each). CDR3 length: 12 amino acids. Germline V lookup: CDR1 SNHLY, CDR2 FYNNEI. Trimming left V 6 bases short and J 4 bases short, with 8 bases between. This CDR3 is CASRGGPDTQYF. CDR3 coding DNA: TGTGCCAGCAGAGGGGGGCCAGATACGCAGTATTTT.

This clonotype has only a few counts. V usage is TRBV2 and J usage is TRBJ2-3, with D unclear. Germline CDR1 reads SNHLY; CDR2 reads FYNNEI. Between the trimmed V and J ends, which lost 9 bases and 4 bases, there was a span of 5 bases. There are 10 residues in the CDR3. CDR3 region: CARGPDTQYF. CDR3 DNA: TGTGCCAGGGGCCCAGATACGCAGTATTTT.

This chain joins TRBV4-3 and TRBJ2-1; D gene unclear. Trimming pared 3 bases from V and 0 bases from J, leaving 6 bases between. Germline V gene sequence: CDR1 LGHNA, CDR2 YSLEER. This CDR3 region has 14 residues. The CDR3 sequence is CASSQRNSYNEQFF. CDR3 DNA: TGCGCCAGCAGCCAGAGGAACTCCTACAATGAGCAGTTCTTC.

This clonotype was detected a few times. The gene calls are TRBV15 and TRBJ2-1; D call uncertain. The V end lost 0 bases, the J end lost 0 bases, and 9 bases lay between the germline ends. Germline values: CDR1 LNHNV, CDR2 YYDKDF (reference sequence). The CDR3 has 16 residues. The CDR3, as DNA: TGTGCCACCAGCAGAGAGGGCCCCAGCTCCTACAATGAGCAGTTCTTC. Translating gives CATSREGPSSYNEQFF.

This clonotype has a handful of counts. The chain carries TRBV27 and TRBJ2-3; maybe TRBD2 (5 bases). Germline CDR1 is MNHEY and CDR2 is SMNVEV (reference sequence). With 6 bases removed from V and 2 bases from J, the gap between germline ends came to 18 bases. This CDR3 spans 16 amino acids. CDR3 region: CASRESKVGLTDTQYF. The CDR3 DNA reads as TGTGCCAGCAGAGAAAGCAAAGTTGGACTCACAGATACGCAGTATTTT.

The sample holds a few counts of this clonotype. The rearrangement joins TRBV29-1 to TRBJ2-2; D perhaps matches TRBD1 (6 bases). The CDR3 has 14 residues. Trimming shortened V by 1 base and J by 4 bases, and 10 bases separated the two germline ends. CDR1 and CDR2 from the germline V gene are SQVTM and ANQGSEA. For the CDR3, the DNA is TGCAGCGTTGAAGGACAGGAAGCCACCGGGGAGCTGTTTTTT. Translated: CSVEGQEATGELFF.

This clonotype was counted ten times or more. The V gene is TRBV28, the J gene TRBJ1-3; tentatively, D is TRBD1 (5 bases). Germline V CDR1 and CDR2: MDHEN, SYDVKM. Trimming removed 1 base from V and 0 bases from J, with 10 bases in between. This CDR3 region has 16 residues. The DNA for the CDR3 is TGTGCCAGCAGTTTATTGACAGCTAGCTCTGGAAACACCATATATTTT. It yields the protein CASSLLTASSGNTIYF.

This clonotype was picked up many times. The rearrangement links TRBV6-6 to TRBJ2-1; perhaps TRBD1 as D (5 bases). The V end lost 8 bases, the J end lost 6 bases, and 11 bases lay between the germline ends. Per the germline V gene, CDR1 is MNHNY and CDR2 is SVGAGI (reference sequence). The CDR3 contains 12 residues. Here the CDR3 reads CASGPGFNEQFF. The CDR3 DNA is TGTGCCAGCGGCCCAGGGTTCAATGAGCAGTTCTTC.

The rearrangement uses TRBV21-1 and TRBJ2-1; TRBD1, the D gene given by the table, was not confirmed from the DNA. TRBV21-1 is given as a pseudogene. This CDR3 has 18 residues. The CDR3: CASSKAPCLESSYNEQFF. DNA of the CDR3: TGTGCCAGCAGCAAAGCCCCCTGCCTAGAAAGCTCCTACAATGAGCAGTTCTTC.

The table lists this clonotype with a few counts. The rearrangement uses TRBV9 and TRBJ2-2, with TRBD1 matching 7 bases. The trim removed 3 bases at V and 9 bases at J, leaving 5 bases unmatched. Germline lookup yields CDR1 SGDLS and CDR2 YYNGEE. The CDR3 covers 13 residues. In DNA, the CDR3 is TGTGCCAGCAGCGAAGGGGGCTCGAGGGAGCTGTTTTTT. This encodes CASSEGGSRELFF.

Ten or more counts support this clonotype. CDR3 loop: CASSLQSGYYNEQFF. Written as DNA, the CDR3 is TGCGCCAGCAGCTTACAAAGCGGCTACTACAATGAGCAGTTCTTC. This rearrangement joins TRBV5-1 to TRBJ2-1, with D perhaps TRBD2 (5 bases). The germline gives CDR1 SGHRS, CDR2 YFSETQ. Trimming left V 2 bases short and J 3 bases short, with 12 bases between. This CDR3 is 15 amino acids long.

Comments on this clonotype: The junction and the germline gene differ at one end; a read error may be behind it. The V and J genes are TRBV20-1 and TRBJ2-3; tentative D call: TRBD2 (5 bases). Germline V gene sequence: CDR1 DFQATT, CDR2 SNEGSKA (reference sequence). The CDR3 runs to 16 residues. CDR3 in DNA: TGCTGTGCTAGAGAGAGCTTAGCGACCGCTTCAGATACGCAGTATTTT. The encoded protein is CCARESLATASDTQYF.

There are a few counts of this clonotype. The chain recombines TRBV4-1 with TRBJ2-7; 8 bases line up with TRBD2. With 3 bases clipped from V and 0 bases from J, the junction kept 10 bases outside the gene matches. The germline V gene has CDR1 MGHRA and CDR2 YSYEKL. The CDR3 sequence is 17 residues long. CDR3 in amino acids: CASSQGTSGPSSYEQYF. Here the CDR3 DNA reads TGCGCCAGCAGCCAGGGTACTAGCGGACCATCCTCCTACGAGCAGTACTTC.